What follows describes a single T cell receptor beta chain. Antigen unknown. All TRB cDNA libraries came from 5' RACE performed with UMI labels. After re-calling the 5' RACE reads, TCRdb lists one entry per CDR3 protein, DNA absent. This sample's table reports over 40,000 distinct CDR3 sequences. The sample originates from a study of CXCR3-negative and CXCR3-positive naive CD8 T cells. Study-wide points: Naive subsets had comparable surface CD5, so TRB CDR3 properties gauged TCR strength. Post-cryopreservation CXCR3 expression was partly diminished, and the bulk of assays employed fresh PBMCs.

Naive CD8+ T cells displayed a CD45RO-CCR7+CD27+CD95- phenotype. This TCR was sampled from a human donor in good health. Some clones in this sample may be carry-over from other donors' samples. The sequencing input was naive CXCR3- CD8+ T cells from blood. The sample's subset: CD45RO-CCR7+CD27+CD95- naive CD8+ T cells lacking CXCR3 (TNR3-).

CDR3 region: CASSWTSGGASDTQYF. The V and J genes are TRBV7-9 and TRBJ2-3; TCRdb picks TRBD2, but there is no DNA to check that call. CDR3 size: 16 residues. Germline lookup yields CDR1 SEHNR and CDR2 FQNEAQ (reference sequence).